The clone carrying this T cell receptor (beta chain) was counted a few times. Its target is unknown. They isolated at least 6.5 million PBMCs from each sample. The record originates from a study of blood T cells in healthy people across ages. A second roughly 7 to 11 cycle PCR used barcoded and J-beta primers. Sequencing recovered at least 3 million CDR3-containing paired-end reads from each sample. TCRdb reanalysed the 5' RACE reads using MiXCR and keeps one entry per CDR3 protein. In the table there are around 1.1 million distinct CDR3 sequences, under 40% of which are singletons. Study outcomes and limitations: Naive T cell percentage showed a strong correlation with TCR beta diversity. Unsorted PBMC input precluded a conclusive naive versus antigen-experienced comparison.

Material for sequencing was blood. The TCR sequence derives from a man younger than 30 in good health.

For the CDR3, the DNA is TGCGCCAGCAGCTCGGACGTTACTAATTCACCCCTCCACTTT. It encodes CASSSDVTNSPLHF. This rearrangement joins TRBV5-1 to TRBJ1-6; no definite D call. Germline assignment: CDR1 SGHRS and CDR2 YFSETQ. This CDR3 has 14 residues. V was clipped by 3 bases and J by 6 bases, with 10 bases between them.